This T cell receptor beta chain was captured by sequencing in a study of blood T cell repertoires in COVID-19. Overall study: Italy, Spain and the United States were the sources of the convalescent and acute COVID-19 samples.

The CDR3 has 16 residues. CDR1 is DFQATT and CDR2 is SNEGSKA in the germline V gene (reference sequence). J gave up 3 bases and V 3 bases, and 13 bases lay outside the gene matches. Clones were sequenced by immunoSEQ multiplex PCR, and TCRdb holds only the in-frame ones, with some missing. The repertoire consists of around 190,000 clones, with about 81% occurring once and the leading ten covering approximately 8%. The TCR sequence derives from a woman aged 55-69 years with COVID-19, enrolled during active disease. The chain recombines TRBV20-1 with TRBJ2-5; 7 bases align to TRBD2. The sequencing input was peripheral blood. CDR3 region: CSASSAGVRSEETQYF. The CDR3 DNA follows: TGCAGTGCTAGTAGTGCGGGGGTTAGGTCGGAAGAGACCCAGTACTTC.